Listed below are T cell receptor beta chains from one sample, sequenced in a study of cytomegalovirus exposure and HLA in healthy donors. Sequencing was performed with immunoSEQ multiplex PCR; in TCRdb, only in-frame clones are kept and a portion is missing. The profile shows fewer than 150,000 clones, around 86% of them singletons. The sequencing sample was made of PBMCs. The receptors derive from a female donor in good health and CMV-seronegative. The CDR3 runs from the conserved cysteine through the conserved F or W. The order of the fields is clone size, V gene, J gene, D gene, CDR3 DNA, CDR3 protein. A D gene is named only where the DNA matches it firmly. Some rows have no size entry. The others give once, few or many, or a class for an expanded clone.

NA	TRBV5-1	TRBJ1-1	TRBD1	TGCGCCAGCAGCGCAAAACAGGGGCGCACTGAAGCTTTCTTT	CASSAKQGRTEAFF
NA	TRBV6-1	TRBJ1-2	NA	TGTGCCAGCAGTATGGCCATTTATGGCTACACCTTC	CASSMAIYGYTF
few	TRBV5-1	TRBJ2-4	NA	TGCGCCAGCAGCTTGGAACCAGGGAACATTCAGTACTTC	CASSLEPGNIQYF
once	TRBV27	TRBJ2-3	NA	TGTGCCAGCAGTTTATGGGACTCACGCACAGATACGCAGTATTTT	CASSLWDSRTDTQYF
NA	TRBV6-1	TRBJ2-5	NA	TGTGCCAGCAGTGAATTGGGGGGGCCTACCCAAGAGACCCAGTACTTC	CASSELGGPTQETQYF
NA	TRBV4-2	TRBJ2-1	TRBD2	TGTGCCAGCAGCCGGGATGCGACTAGCGGAGGAAATGAGCAGTTCTTC	CASSRDATSGGNEQFF
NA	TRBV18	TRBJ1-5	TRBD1	TGTGCCAGCTCACCACCGGCGACAGGGTGGGAGGCTCAGCCCCAGCATTTT	CASSPPATGWEAQPQHF
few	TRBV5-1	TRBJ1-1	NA	TGCGCCAGCAGCTTGAAATCGGGTTCCGAAGCTTTCTTT	CASSLKSGSEAFF
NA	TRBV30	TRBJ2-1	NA	TGTGCCTGGAATGGGGGCAGGGAGCTCTCCTACAATGAGCAGTTCTTC	CAWNGGRELSYNEQFF
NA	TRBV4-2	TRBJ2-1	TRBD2	TGTGCCAGCAGCCAAGAGACTAGCGCCTCCTACAATGAGCAGTTCTTC	CASSQETSASYNEQFF
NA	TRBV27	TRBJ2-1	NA	TGTGCCAGCAGCGACCCGAAACAGTATAGCTCCTACAATGAGCAGTTCTTC	CASSDPKQYSSYNEQFF
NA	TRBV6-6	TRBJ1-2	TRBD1	TGTGCCAGCAGTTACCCGGCAGGGGGCGAACACTATGGCTACACCTTC	CASSYPAGGEHYGYTF
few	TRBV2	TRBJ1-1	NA	TGTGCCAGCAGCGGAGACAGCACTGAAGCTTTCTTT	CASSGDSTEAFF
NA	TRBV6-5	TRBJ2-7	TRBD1	TGTGCCAGCAGTGGACAGGGTATCGTCGGCGAGCAGTACTTC	CASSGQGIVGEQYF
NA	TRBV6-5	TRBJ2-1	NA	TGTGCCAGCAGTGCGGCGGGACGGTTGTGGAATGAGCAGTTCTTC	CASSAAGRLWNEQFF
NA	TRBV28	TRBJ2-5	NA	TGTGCCAGCAGTTACGGAGGGCCAGGAACAGAGACCCAGTACTTC	CASSYGGPGTETQYF
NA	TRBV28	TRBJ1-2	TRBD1	TGTGCCAGCAGTGAACCCGGACAGGAGTCCACCTTC	CASSEPGQESTF
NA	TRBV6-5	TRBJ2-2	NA	TGTGCCAGCAGCCGGGACTCCACCGGGGAGCTGTTTTTT	CASSRDSTGELFF
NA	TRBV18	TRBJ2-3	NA	TGTGCCAGCTCACCAACTAAGGCCGACCGTACCCTTAGCCACCCCTTT	CASSPTKADRTLSHPF
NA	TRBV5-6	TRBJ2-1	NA	TGTGCCAGCAGCTTGGGGGCGGGGAGTGAGCAGTTCTTC	CASSLGAGSEQFF
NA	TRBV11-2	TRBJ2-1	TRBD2	TGTGCCAGCAGCTTAGGACTAGCGGGACCCTACAATGAGCAGTTCTTC	CASSLGLAGPYNEQFF
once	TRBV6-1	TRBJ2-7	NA	TGTGCCAGCAGTCTAAGGGGGGGGTCATACGAGCAGTACTTC	CASSLRGGSYEQYF
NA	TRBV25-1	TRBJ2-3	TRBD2	TGTGCCAGCAGTGAATCCAGCGGGAGAGAAGGAGATACGCAGTATTTT	CASSESSGREGDTQYF
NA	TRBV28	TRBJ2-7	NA	TGTGCCAGCGGTGTGGGGCGAGTCTACGAGCAGTACTTC	CASGVGRVYEQYF
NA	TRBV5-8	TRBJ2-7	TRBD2	TGTGCCAGCAGCGATCTAGCGGGAATCCTCTACGAGCAGTACTTC	CASSDLAGILYEQYF
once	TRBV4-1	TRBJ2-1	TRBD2	TGCGCCAGCAGCCAAGTGGGGGGAGCGGGAGCCTCCTACAATGAGCAGTTCTTC	CASSQVGGAGASYNEQFF
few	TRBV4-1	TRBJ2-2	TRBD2	TGCGCCAGCAGCTACGGACTAGCGGGCACCGGGGAGCTGTTTTTT	CASSYGLAGTGELFF
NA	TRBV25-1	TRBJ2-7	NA	TGTGCCAGCAGTGAATGGGGTGGACAGCCCTACGAGCAGTACTTC	CASSEWGGQPYEQYF
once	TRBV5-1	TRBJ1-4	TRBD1	TGCGCCAGCAGCTTAACAGGGGCCCTGGTTGAAAAACTGTTTTTT	CASSLTGALVEKLFF
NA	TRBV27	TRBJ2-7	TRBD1	TGTGCCAGCAGTTTACTGGACAGGTTTACCTACGAGCAGTACTTC	CASSLLDRFTYEQYF
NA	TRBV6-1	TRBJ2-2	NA	TGTGCCAGCAACCCGGGGGACACCGGGGAGCTGTTTTTT	CASNPGDTGELFF
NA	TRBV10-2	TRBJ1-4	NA	TGCGCCAGCAGTGGGACAGCCCATAATGAAAAACTGTTTTTT	CASSGTAHNEKLFF
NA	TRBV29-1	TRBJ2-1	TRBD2	TGCAGCGCCGCTGGTAGCGGGAGTTATCGCTCCTACAATGAGCAGTTCTTC	CSAAGSGSYRSYNEQFF
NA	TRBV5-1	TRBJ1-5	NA	TGCGCCAGCAGCTCCGAAACAGGCATCCAGCATTTT	CASSSETGIQHF
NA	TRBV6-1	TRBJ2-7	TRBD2	TGTGCCAGCAGTGAAGGAGCGGGAGTCACCCTAAACGAGCAGTACTTC	CASSEGAGVTLNEQYF
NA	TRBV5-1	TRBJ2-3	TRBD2	TGCGCCAGCAGGATGGCTAGCGGGGGCCCACAGGATACGCAGTATTTT	CASRMASGGPQDTQYF
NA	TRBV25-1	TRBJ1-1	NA	TGTGCCAGCAGTAGGAGTAACACTGAAGCTTTCTTT	CASSRSNTEAFF
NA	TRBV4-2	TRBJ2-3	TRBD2	TGTGCCAGCAGCCAAGATTTCCAGCGGGAGGGCCAGACGCAGTATTTT	CASSQDFQREGQTQYF
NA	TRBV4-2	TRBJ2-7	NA	TGTGCCAGCAGCCAGGGCCCGGGAACCACCTACGAGCAGTACTTC	CASSQGPGTTYEQYF
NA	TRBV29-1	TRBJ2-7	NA	TGCAGCGTTGAAGACGGGTCCAGAAGCTCCTACGAGCAGTACTTC	CSVEDGSRSSYEQYF
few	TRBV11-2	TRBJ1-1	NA	TGTGCCAGCAGCTACCCTCGAGGGGGCACTGAAGCTTTCTTT	CASSYPRGGTEAFF
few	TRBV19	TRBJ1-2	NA	TGTGCCAGTAGTTTTCAGGGACTTTACTATGGCTACACCTTC	CASSFQGLYYGYTF
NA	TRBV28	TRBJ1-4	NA	TGTGCCAGCAGTGTAAGGGGGGGTGCTAATGAAAAACTGTTTTTT	CASSVRGGANEKLFF
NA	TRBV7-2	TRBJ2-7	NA	TGTGCCAGCAGCTTACGCGACAAGGGGGAGCAGTACTTC	CASSLRDKGEQYF
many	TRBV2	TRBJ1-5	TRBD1	TGTGCCAGCAGCACAGGGGAACAGCCCCAGCATTTT	CASSTGEQPQHF
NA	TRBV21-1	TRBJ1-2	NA	TGTTTGACGGACTGTGGCTATGGCTACACCTTC	CLTDCGYGYTF
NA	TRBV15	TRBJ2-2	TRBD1	TGTGCCACCAGCAGCCGTTCAGGACGTCCCGGGACAGGGATGTCAAACACCGGGGAGCTGTTTTTT	CATSSRSGRPGTGMSNTGELFF
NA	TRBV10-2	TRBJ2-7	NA	TGCGCCAGCAGTTCGGCTAGCGAGACGGCATCCTACGAGCAGTACTTC	CASSSASETASYEQYF
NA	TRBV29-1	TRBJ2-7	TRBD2	TGCAGCGTTGTTGGCGGGAGGGATGTGATAGAGCAGTACTTC	CSVVGGRDVIEQYF
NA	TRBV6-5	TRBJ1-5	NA	TGTGCCAGCAGTCCCGATCAGCCCCAGCATTTT	CASSPDQPQHF